Shown below are 26 T cell receptor beta chains from a single sample sequenced in a study of blood T cell repertoires in COVID-19. TCRdb keeps only in-frame clones here, not all; method: immunoSEQ multiplex PCR. The sample lists fewer than 120,000 clones, roughly four fifths occurring once. The source material was peripheral blood. The source is a woman aged 55-70 years with acute or convalescent COVID-19.

The sample holds one count of this clone. This rearrangement joins TRBV5-6 to TRBJ2-5, with no clear D. V lost 2 bases and J lost 3, with 14 bases in between. CDR1 SGHDT and CDR2 YYEEEE come from the germline V gene. There are 15 residues in the CDR3. Here the CDR3 reads CASSLILGFKETQYF. In DNA, the CDR3 is TGTGCCAGCAGCTTAATCCTCGGGTTTAAAGAGACCCAGTACTTC.

The chain joins TRBV5-6 to TRBJ1-1; D call uncertain. V was shortened by 4 bases and J by 2 bases, with 15 bases between the two germline ends. The CDR3 loop spans 15 amino acids. Germline-derived CDR1 and CDR2 are SGHDT and YYEEEE. CDR3 sequence: CASSPLGRENTEAFF. CDR3 DNA: TGTGCCAGCAGCCCTCTTGGGCGGGAAAACACTGAAGCTTTCTTT.

The chain is built from TRBV5-4 and TRBJ2-1; 8 nucleotides match TRBD2. Germline CDR1 reads SGHNT; CDR2 reads YYREEE (reference sequence). Germline trimming cut 0 bases from V and 0 bases from J; bases unmatched to any gene: 2. CDR3 length: 16 residues. The chain's CDR3 is CASSLGAGGSYNEQFF. The CDR3, as DNA: TGTGCCAGCAGCTTGGGCGCGGGGGGCTCCTACAATGAGCAGTTCTTC.

In its sample, this clone was seen once. This rearrangement joins TRBV18 to TRBJ1-6; 7 bases map to TRBD1. This CDR3 is 16 amino acids long. Germline assignment: CDR1 KGHSH and CDR2 LQKENI. V shed 3 bases, J shed 5 bases, and the junction held 7 bases outside the gene matches. CDR3 sequence (DNA): TGTGCCAGCTCACCGGGTTCCGGGACAGATAATTCACCCCTCCACTTT. It codes for CASSPGSGTDNSPLHF. Full variable domain (outside the CDR3, taken from reference TRBV18 and TRBJ1-6): NAGVMQNPRHLVRRRGQEARLRCSPMKGHSHVYWYRQLPEEGLKFMVYLQKENIIDESGMPKERFSAEFPKEGPSILRIQQVVRGDSAAYFCASSPGSGTDNSPLHFGNGTRLTVT.

The gene calls are TRBV4-2 and TRBJ2-7, with a tentative D call TRBD1 (5 bases). From germline, CDR1 is LGHNA and CDR2 YNFKEQ. Trimming stripped 1 base from V and 2 bases from J, with 9 bases between. This CDR3 comprises 14 residues. DNA for the CDR3: TGTGCCAGCAGCCAAGGGTTGACAGCCTACGAGCAGTACTTC. It codes for CASSQGLTAYEQYF.

CDR3 region: CASSIRDRAGEQYF. The CDR3 region has the DNA TGTGCCAGCAGCATCCGGGACAGGGCAGGCGAGCAGTACTTC. The chain carries TRBV7-9 and TRBJ2-7, with TRBD1 identical over 9 bases. Germline V CDR1 and CDR2: SEHNR, FQNEAQ (reference sequence). J lost 6 bases, V lost 5 bases, and 8 bases had no gene match. This CDR3 is 14 amino acids long.

A single count supports this clone. The rearrangement links TRBV6-5 to TRBJ1-4; tentatively, D is TRBD1 (5 bases). V lost 2 bases, J lost 8 bases, and 15 bases lay in between. From germline, CDR1 is MNHEY and CDR2 SVGAGI. CDR3 length: 15 residues. The CDR3 is CASSYRGTISEKLFF. In nucleotides, the CDR3 is TGTGCCAGCAGTTACAGGGGAACTATTTCGGAAAAACTGTTTTTT.

The chain is built from TRBV6-5 and TRBJ1-5; D remains ambiguous. Germline V gene sequence: CDR1 MNHEY, CDR2 SVGAGI. The CDR3 length is 13 residues. V lost 6 bases to trimming and J lost 5 bases, with 11 bases between them. CDR3 sequence reads: CASRITTYQPQHF. The DNA of the CDR3 is TGTGCCAGCAGGATAACTACCTATCAGCCCCAGCATTTT.

Turning to this clone: The junction differs from germline at one of its ends, possibly a read error. The rearrangement joins TRBV30 to TRBJ1-5; the D gene is possibly TRBD1 (6 bases). CDR3 length: 14 amino acids. CDR1 and CDR2 (germline): GTSNPN, SVGIG (reference sequence). The CDR3 loop is CAWSKGGGNQPQHF. Written as DNA, the CDR3 is TGTGCCTGGAGCAAAGGGGGGGGCAACCAGCCCCAGCATTTT.

The V and J genes are TRBV4-3 and TRBJ1-5; a possible D gene is TRBD1 (5 bases). CDR1 and CDR2 (germline): LGHNA, YSLEER. Trimming took off 0 bases at V and 4 bases at J, with 10 bases between the two ends. This CDR3 region has 15 residues. The CDR3 spells CASSQESRDNQPQHF. The CDR3 DNA reads TGCGCCAGCAGCCAAGAAAGCAGGGATAATCAGCCCCAGCATTTT.

V usage is TRBV30 and J usage is TRBJ1-6, with 8 positions matching TRBD1. CDR1 is GTSNPN and CDR2 is SVGIG in the germline V gene (reference sequence). The V gene end was trimmed by 4 bases and the J gene end by 9 bases; junction bases not matched to a gene: 8. The CDR3 runs 14 residues. The CDR3 is CAWTQTGEGSPLHF. CDR3 nucleotide sequence: TGTGCCTGGACCCAGACAGGGGAGGGTTCACCCCTCCACTTT.

The chain is built from TRBV11-3 and TRBJ1-4; 9 positions agree with TRBD1. The CDR3 covers 17 residues. Germline V CDR1 and CDR2: SGHNT, YENEEA. Germline trimming cut 3 bases from V and 3 bases from J; bases unmatched to any gene: 8. The CDR3 DNA follows: TGTGCCAGCAGCTTCAACAGGGGGCGTCCCGCTAATGAAAAACTGTTTTTT. Translating gives CASSFNRGRPANEKLFF.

This chain uses TRBV5-6 with TRBJ2-1; tentatively, D is TRBD2 (6 bases). This CDR3 has 16 residues. V lost 1 base and J lost 6, with 17 bases in between. Germline CDR1 reads SGHDT; CDR2 reads YYEEEE. The CDR3 is CASSLIMRGGANEQFF. The CDR3 DNA is TGTGCCAGCAGCTTGATCATGCGTGGAGGGGCCAATGAGCAGTTCTTC.

This chain joins TRBV4-3 and TRBJ1-4, with D possibly being TRBD1 (5 bases). This CDR3 contains 17 residues. Trimming cost V 1 base and J 0 bases, with 12 bases left between them. Germline lookup yields CDR1 LGHNA and CDR2 YSLEER. CDR3 amino acids: CASSQAPEGATNEKLFF. CDR3 sequence (DNA): TGCGCCAGCAGCCAAGCCCCGGAAGGGGCAACTAATGAAAAACTGTTTTTT.

J is TRBJ1-3 and V is TRBV9; perhaps TRBD1 as D (6 bases). Germline CDR1 SGDLS, CDR2 YYNGEE. V lost 0 bases and J lost 2, with 15 bases in between. This CDR3 has 17 residues. The CDR3 DNA is TGTGCCAGCAGCGTAGAGACCGACAGGCGGACTGGAAACACCATATATTTT. Residues: CASSVETDRRTGNTIYF.

This chain connects TRBV7-3 to TRBJ2-2; 8 bases fit TRBD2. This CDR3 comprises 17 residues. Germline assignment: CDR1 SGHTA and CDR2 FQGTGA. The junction had 9 bases not matched to a gene; V was cut back by 2 bases and J by 4 bases. CDR3 nucleotides: TGTGCCAGCAGCTTAGGTGGTAGTGCGGGGGGCACCGGGGAGCTGTTTTTT. Residues: CASSLGGSAGGTGELFF. The variable domain in full, completed from reference TRBV7-3 and TRBJ2-2, reads GAGVSQTPSNKVTEKGKYVELRCDPISGHTALYWYRQSLGQGPEFLIYFQGTGAADDSGLPNDRFFAVRPEGSVSTLKIQRTERGDSAVYLCASSLGGSAGGTGELFFGEGSRLTVL.

In its sample, this clone was seen a few times. V usage is TRBV13 and J usage is TRBJ1-2; no reliable D call. The CDR3 extends over 13 amino acids. Trimming removed 0 bases at V and 7 bases at J, with 9 bases between. Germline CDR1 PRHDT, CDR2 FYEKMQ (reference sequence). The CDR3 reads CASSLGHRVGYTF. The CDR3 bases are TGTGCCAGCAGCTTAGGGCATAGAGTTGGCTACACCTTC.

This clone was detected only once. The chain carries TRBV3-1 (or the pseudogene TRBV3-2) and TRBJ1-4; no clear D gene. The germline V gene has CDR1 LGHDT and CDR2 YNNKEL (reference sequence). Trimming removed 4 bases from V and 4 bases from J, with 16 bases in between. The CDR3 sequence is 16 residues long. The chain's CDR3 is CASSPALGRDNEKLFF. The CDR3 bases are TGTGCCAGCAGCCCTGCCCTAGGGCGGGATAATGAAAAACTGTTTTTT.

The chain uses TRBV28 and TRBJ2-1, with 9 bases aligning to TRBD1. The V gene end was trimmed by 7 bases and the J gene end by 4 bases; junction bases not matched to a gene: 11. Germline-derived CDR1 and CDR2 are MDHEN and SYDVKM. The CDR3 is 16 amino acids. CDR3 nucleotide sequence: TGTGCCAGCACCCCCCATGGACAGGGGATATACAATGAGCAGTTCTTC. Protein sequence: CASTPHGQGIYNEQFF. Combining the CDR3 with reference TRBV28 and TRBJ2-1 gives the whole variable domain DVKVTQSSRYLVKRTGEKVFLECVQDMDHENMFWYRQDPGLGLRLIYFSYDVKMKEKGDIPEGYSVSREKKERFSLILESASTNQTSMYLCASTPHGQGIYNEQFFGPGTRLTVL.

The chain carries TRBV5-6 and TRBJ2-7, with a possible D match to TRBD1 (5 bases). Germline V CDR1 and CDR2: SGHDT, YYEEEE. The V and J ends lost 2 bases and 2 bases respectively, with 14 bases between them. The CDR3 spans 15 residues. In nucleotides, the CDR3 is TGTGCCAGCAGCTTCCTAGGGGTCCCCCCCTACGAGCAGTACTTC. Protein: CASSFLGVPPYEQYF. The full variable domain, its missing parts supplied by reference TRBV5-6 and TRBJ2-7, is DAGVTQSPTHLIKTRGQQVTLRCSPKSGHDTVSWYQQALGQGPQFIFQYYEEEERQRGNFPDRFSGHQFPNYSSELNVNALLLGDSALYLCASSFLGVPPYEQYFGPGTRLTVT.

This chain uses TRBV5-1 with TRBJ2-2; weak D call: TRBD2 (6 bases). Germline V CDR1 and CDR2: SGHRS, YFSETQ. This CDR3 is 16 amino acids long. Trimming shortened V by 0 bases and J by 5 bases, and 14 bases separated the two germline ends. CDR3 DNA: TGCGCCAGCAGCTTGGGTGCCACGGCGGGGACCGGGGAGCTGTTTTTT. The encoded protein is CASSLGATAGTGELFF.

The rearrangement joins TRBV5-1 to TRBJ1-1; weak D call: TRBD1 (6 bases). Germline V CDR1 and CDR2: SGHRS, YFSETQ. This CDR3 spans 14 amino acids. Trimming removed 4 bases from V and 3 bases from J, with 13 bases in between. The CDR3 is CASSPQGGYTEAFF. The CDR3 DNA sequence: TGCGCCAGCAGCCCCCAAGGGGGTTACACTGAAGCTTTCTTT.

The chain couples TRBV5-8 to TRBJ1-6; 8 nucleotides line up with TRBD1. Unmatched junction bases numbered 16, after V lost 4 bases and J lost 10 bases. The CDR3 spans 17 residues. Germline V lookup: CDR1 SGHTS, CDR2 YDEGEE. The CDR3 reads CASSARGPDRAGSPLHF. Written as DNA, the CDR3 is TGTGCCAGCAGCGCCCGGGGCCCGGACAGGGCGGGATCACCCCTCCACTTT.

This CDR3 is CASSPDYKQYF. The DNA for the CDR3 is TGTGCCAGCAGCCCCGACTATAAGCAGTACTTC. The chain has TRBV5-5 and TRBJ2-7, with D perhaps matching TRBD2 (5 bases). V shed 4 bases and J shed 8 bases, with 10 bases lying between them. Looked up from germline, CDR1 is SGHKS and CDR2 is YYEKEE (reference sequence). The CDR3 extends over 11 amino acids.

The chain joins TRBV4-1 to TRBJ1-1; D gene uncertain. This CDR3 region has 15 residues. The germline V gene encodes CDR1 MGHRA and CDR2 YSYEKL. The V end was cut by 6 bases, the J end by 1 base, with 15 bases between. CDR3 region: CASSPFDNPNTEAFF. The CDR3 DNA reads TGCGCCAGCAGTCCATTCGACAACCCGAACACTGAAGCTTTCTTT.

The V gene is TRBV5-1, the J gene TRBJ1-5, with 8 nucleotides matching TRBD1. V lost 4 bases, J lost 1 base, and 7 bases stayed unmatched. Germline values: CDR1 SGHRS, CDR2 YFSETQ. CDR3 length: 16 residues. Here the CDR3 reads CASSPTGGVSNQPQHF. CDR3 DNA: TGCGCCAGCAGCCCCACAGGGGGAGTGAGCAATCAGCCCCAGCATTTT. Complete variable domain (other parts from reference TRBV5-1 and TRBJ1-5): KAGVTQTPRYLIKTRGQQVTLSCSPISGHRSVSWYQQTPGQGLQFLFEYFSETQRNKGNFPGRFSGRQFSNSRSEMNVSTLELGDSALYLCASSPTGGVSNQPQHFGDGTRLSIL.